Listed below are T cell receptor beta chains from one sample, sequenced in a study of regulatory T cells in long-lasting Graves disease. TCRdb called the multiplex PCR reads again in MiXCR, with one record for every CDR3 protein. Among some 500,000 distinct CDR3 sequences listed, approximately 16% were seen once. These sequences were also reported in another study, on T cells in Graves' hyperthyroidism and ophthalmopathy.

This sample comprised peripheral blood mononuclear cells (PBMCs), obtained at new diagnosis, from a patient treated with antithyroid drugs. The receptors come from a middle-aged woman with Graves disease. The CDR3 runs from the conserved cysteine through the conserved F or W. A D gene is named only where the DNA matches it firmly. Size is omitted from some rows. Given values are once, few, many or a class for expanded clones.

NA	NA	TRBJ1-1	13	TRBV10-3	CAIKLGIDTEAFF	TGTGCCATCAAACTAGGGATCGACACTGAAGCTTTCTTT
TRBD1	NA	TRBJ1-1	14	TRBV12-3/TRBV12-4	CASRLSGGGTEAFF	TGTGCCAGCAGACTATCAGGGGGAGGCACTGAAGCTTTCTTT
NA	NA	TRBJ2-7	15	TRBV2	CASSLRGGNPYEQYF	TGTGCCAGCAGCCTACGTGGAGGGAATCCCTACGAGCAGTACTTC
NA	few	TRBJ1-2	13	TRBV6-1	CASALQFNYGYTF	TGTGCCAGCGCCCTACAGTTTAACTATGGCTACACCTTC
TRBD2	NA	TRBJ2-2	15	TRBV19	CASSVLAGSGGELFF	TGTGCCAGTAGTGTCCTAGCGGGGTCGGGCGGGGAGCTGTTTTTT
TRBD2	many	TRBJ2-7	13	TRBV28	CASRTGGSYEQYF	TGTGCCAGCAGGACCGGGGGGTCCTACGAGCAGTACTTC
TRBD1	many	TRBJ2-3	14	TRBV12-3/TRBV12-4	CASRTQGDTDTQYF	TGTGCCAGCAGGACCCAGGGGGACACAGATACGCAGTATTTT
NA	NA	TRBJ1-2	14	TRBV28	CASRLLGGGEGYTF	TGTGCCAGCAGGCTCCTAGGAGGTGGAGAGGGCTACACCTTC
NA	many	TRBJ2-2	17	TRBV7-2	CASSLTTGGRATGELFF	TGTGCCAGCAGCTTAACGACCGGGGGTCGCGCCACCGGGGAGCTGTTTTTT
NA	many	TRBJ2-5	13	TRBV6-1	CASSYQAGETQYF	TGTGCCAGCAGCTACCAGGCCGGGGAGACCCAGTACTTC
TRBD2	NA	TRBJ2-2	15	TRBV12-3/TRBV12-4	CASSLLAGFNGELFF	TGTGCCAGCAGCCTCCTAGCGGGGTTTAACGGGGAGCTGTTTTTT
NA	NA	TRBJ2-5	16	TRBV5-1	CASSLRANPYQETQYF	TGCGCCAGCAGCCTTCGGGCCAACCCGTACCAAGAGACCCAGTACTTC
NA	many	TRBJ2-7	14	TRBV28	CASTGHLPSYEQYF	TGTGCCAGCACCGGACACCTTCCTTCCTACGAGCAGTACTTC
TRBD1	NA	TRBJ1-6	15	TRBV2	CASSEATGGNSPLHF	TGTGCCAGCAGTGAAGCAACAGGGGGGAATTCACCCCTCCACTTT
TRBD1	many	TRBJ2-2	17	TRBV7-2	CASSSSERQGRTGELFF	TGTGCCAGCAGCTCTAGTGAGAGACAGGGACGGACCGGGGAGCTGTTTTTT
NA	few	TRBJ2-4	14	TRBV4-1	CASTDVGRKNIQYF	TGCGCCAGCACCGATGTAGGGCGGAAAAACATTCAGTACTTC
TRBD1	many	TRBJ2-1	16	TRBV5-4	CASSFGGTGLYNEQFF	TGTGCCAGCAGCTTTGGCGGGACAGGGCTGTACAATGAGCAGTTCTTC
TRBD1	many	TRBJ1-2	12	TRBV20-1	CSASRTGHGYTF	TGCAGTGCTAGTCGGACAGGCCATGGCTACACCTTC
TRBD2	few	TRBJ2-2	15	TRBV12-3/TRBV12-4	CASSLWGGNTGELFF	TGTGCCAGCAGTTTGTGGGGGGGGAACACCGGGGAGCTGTTTTTT
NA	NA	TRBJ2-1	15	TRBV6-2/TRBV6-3	CASSYGSGAYNEQFF	TGTGCCAGCAGTTATGGGTCGGGGGCCTACAATGAGCAGTTCTTC
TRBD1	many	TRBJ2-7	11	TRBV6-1	CASMDRDEQYF	TGTGCCAGCATGGACAGGGACGAGCAGTACTTC
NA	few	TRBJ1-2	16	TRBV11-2	CASSPLSTANIYGYTF	TGTGCCAGCAGCCCCTTATCGACGGCCAACATCTATGGCTACACCTTC
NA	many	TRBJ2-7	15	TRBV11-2	CASSILDSSYYEQYF	TGTGCCAGCAGCATCCTGGACAGCTCCTACTACGAGCAGTACTTC
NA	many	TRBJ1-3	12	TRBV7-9	CASSLQGNTIYF	TGTGCCAGCAGTTTACAAGGAAACACCATATATTTT
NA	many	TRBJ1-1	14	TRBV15	CATSSRGSNTEAFF	TGTGCCACCAGCAGTAGGGGCTCTAACACTGAAGCTTTCTTT
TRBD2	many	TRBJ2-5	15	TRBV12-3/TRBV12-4	CASSDTGGEWETQYF	TGTGCCAGCAGTGATACGGGGGGGGAGTGGGAGACCCAGTACTTC
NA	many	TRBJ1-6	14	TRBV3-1	CASTSAGGGSPLHF	TGTGCCAGCACCTCCGCCGGCGGGGGTTCACCCCTCCACTTT
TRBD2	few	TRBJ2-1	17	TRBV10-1	CASSESTRGGIYNEQFF	TGCGCCAGCAGTGAGTCGACGCGGGGGGGCATCTACAATGAGCAGTTCTTC
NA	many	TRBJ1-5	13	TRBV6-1	CASMVDSNQPQHF	TGTGCCAGCATGGTCGATAGCAATCAGCCCCAGCATTTT
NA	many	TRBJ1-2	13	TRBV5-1	CASSPEGEQGYTF	TGCGCCAGCAGCCCGGAAGGGGAGCAGGGCTACACCTTC
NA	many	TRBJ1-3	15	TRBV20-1	CSARGDASSGNTIYF	TGCAGTGCTAGAGGAGACGCTAGCTCTGGAAACACCATATATTTT
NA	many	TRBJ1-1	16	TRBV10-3	CAISEPPSRGGTEAFF	TGTGCCATCAGTGAGCCACCGTCCAGGGGAGGGACTGAAGCTTTCTTT
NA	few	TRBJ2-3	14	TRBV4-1	CASSQDEGADTQYF	TGTGCCAGCAGCCAAGATGAGGGGGCAGATACGCAGTATTTT
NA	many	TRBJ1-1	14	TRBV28	CASSLPSGNTEAFF	TGTGCCAGCAGTTTACCCAGTGGGAACACTGAAGCTTTCTTT
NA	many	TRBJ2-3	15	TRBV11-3	CASSLVADQSDTQYF	TGTGCCAGCAGCTTAGTGGCAGACCAATCAGATACGCAGTATTTT
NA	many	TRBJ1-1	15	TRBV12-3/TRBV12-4	CASSLVGGRLTEAFF	TGTGCCAGCAGTTTAGTCGGGGGGCGATTAACTGAAGCTTTCTTT
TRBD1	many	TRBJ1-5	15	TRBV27	CASKRTTGDGQPQHF	TGTGCCAGCAAGCGAACGACAGGGGATGGACAGCCCCAGCATTTT
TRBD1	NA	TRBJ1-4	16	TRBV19	CASSGITGGGSEKLFF	TGTGCCAGTAGTGGAATCACAGGGGGCGGTAGTGAAAAACTGTTTTTT
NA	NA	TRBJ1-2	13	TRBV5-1	CASSLGYSYGYTF	TGCGCCAGCAGCTTGGGGTACAGCTATGGCTACACCTTC
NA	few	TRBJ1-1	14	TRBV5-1	CASSTSSANTEAFF	TGCGCCAGCAGCACGAGTTCGGCGAACACTGAAGCTTTCTTT
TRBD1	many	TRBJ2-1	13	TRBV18	CASSPWDSAEQFF	TGTGCCAGCTCACCATGGGACAGCGCTGAGCAGTTCTTC